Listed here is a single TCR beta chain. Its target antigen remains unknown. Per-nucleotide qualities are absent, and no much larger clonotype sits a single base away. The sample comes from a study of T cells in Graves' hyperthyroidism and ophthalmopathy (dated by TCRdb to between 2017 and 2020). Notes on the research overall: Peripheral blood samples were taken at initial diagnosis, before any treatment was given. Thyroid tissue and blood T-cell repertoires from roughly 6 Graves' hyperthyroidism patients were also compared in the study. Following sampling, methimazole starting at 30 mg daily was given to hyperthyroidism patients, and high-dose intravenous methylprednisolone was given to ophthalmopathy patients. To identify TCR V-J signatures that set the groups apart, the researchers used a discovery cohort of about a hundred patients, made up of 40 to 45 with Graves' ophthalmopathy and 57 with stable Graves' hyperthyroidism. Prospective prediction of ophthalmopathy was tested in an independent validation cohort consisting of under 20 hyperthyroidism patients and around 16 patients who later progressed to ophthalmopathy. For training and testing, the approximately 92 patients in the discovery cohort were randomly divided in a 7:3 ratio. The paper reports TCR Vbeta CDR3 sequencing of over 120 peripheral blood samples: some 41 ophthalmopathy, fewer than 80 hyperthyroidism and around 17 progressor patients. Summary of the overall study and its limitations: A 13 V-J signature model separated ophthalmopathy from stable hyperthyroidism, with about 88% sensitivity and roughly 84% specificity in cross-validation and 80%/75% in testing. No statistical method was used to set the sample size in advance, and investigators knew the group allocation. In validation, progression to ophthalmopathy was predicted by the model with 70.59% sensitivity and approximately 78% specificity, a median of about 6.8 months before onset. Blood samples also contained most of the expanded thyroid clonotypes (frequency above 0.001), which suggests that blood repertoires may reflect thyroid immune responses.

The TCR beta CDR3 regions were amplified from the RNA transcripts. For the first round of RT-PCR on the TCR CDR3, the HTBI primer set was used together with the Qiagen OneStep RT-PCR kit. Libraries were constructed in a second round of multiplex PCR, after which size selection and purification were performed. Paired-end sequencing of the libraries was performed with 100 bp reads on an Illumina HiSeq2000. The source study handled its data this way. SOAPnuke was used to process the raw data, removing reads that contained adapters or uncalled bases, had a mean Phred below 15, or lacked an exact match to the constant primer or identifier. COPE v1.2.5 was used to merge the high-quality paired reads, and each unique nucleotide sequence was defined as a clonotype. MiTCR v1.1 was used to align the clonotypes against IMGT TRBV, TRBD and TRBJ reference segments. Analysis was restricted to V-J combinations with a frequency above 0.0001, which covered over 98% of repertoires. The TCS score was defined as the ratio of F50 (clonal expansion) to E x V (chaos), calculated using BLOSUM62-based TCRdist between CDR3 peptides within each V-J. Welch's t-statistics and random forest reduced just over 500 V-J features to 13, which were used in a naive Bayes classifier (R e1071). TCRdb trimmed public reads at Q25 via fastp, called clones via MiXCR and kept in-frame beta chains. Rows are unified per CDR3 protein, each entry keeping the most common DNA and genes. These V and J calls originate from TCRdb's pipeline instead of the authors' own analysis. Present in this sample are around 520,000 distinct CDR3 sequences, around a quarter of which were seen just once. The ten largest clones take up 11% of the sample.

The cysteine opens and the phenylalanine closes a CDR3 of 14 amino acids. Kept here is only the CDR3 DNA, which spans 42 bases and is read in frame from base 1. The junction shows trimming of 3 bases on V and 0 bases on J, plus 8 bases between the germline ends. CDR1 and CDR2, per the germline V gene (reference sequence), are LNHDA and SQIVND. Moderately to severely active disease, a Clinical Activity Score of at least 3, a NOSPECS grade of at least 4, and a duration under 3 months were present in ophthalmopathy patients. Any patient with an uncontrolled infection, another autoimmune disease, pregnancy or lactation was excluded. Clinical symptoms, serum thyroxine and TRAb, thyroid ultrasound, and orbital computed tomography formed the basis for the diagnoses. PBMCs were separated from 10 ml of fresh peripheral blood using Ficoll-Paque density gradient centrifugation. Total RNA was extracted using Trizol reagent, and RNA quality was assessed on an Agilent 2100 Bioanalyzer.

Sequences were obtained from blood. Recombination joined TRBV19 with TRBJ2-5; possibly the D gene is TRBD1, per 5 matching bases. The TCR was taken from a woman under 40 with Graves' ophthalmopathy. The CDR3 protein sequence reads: CASSIAGYQETQYF. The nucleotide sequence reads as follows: TGTGCCAGTAGTATCGCAGGGTACCAAGAGACCCAGTACTTC.